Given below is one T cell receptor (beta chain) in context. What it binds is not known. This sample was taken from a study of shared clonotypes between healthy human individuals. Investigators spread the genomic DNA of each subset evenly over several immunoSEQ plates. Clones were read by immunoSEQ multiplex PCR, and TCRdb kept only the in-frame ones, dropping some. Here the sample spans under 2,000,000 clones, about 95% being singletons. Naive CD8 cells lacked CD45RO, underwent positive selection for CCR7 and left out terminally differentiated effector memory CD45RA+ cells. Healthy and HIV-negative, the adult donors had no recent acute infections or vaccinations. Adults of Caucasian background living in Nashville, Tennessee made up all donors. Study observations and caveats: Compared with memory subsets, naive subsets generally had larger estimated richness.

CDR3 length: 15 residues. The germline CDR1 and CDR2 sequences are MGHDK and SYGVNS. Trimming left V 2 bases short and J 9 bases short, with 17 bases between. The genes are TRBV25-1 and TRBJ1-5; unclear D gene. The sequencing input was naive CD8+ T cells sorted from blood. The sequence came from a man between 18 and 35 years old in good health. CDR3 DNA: TGTGCCAGCAGTGAAAGGCAGGCCCTCGTATGGCCCCAGCATTTT. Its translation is CASSERQALVWPQHF.